The 29 T cell receptor beta chains presented below share a single source sample, sequenced in a study of OX40 agonist ivuxolimab in advanced cancers. Assay: immunoSEQ multiplex PCR; the TCRdb copy retains only in-frame clones and omits some. Here the sample spans 55,000 to 70,000 clones, 70% to 90% being singletons. Sequenced here: CD4+ or CD8+ T cells sorted from blood, sampled in a trial of the OX40 agonist ivuxolimab. Receptors were obtained from an adult with an advanced solid tumor such as melanoma, head and neck, liver or kidney cancer.

This chain links TRBV7-9 with TRBJ1-1; D is possibly TRBD1 (5 bases). The CDR3 contains 15 residues. Trimming pared 8 bases from V and 11 bases from J, leaving 27 bases between. Per the germline V gene, CDR1 is SEHNR and CDR2 is FQNEAQ (reference sequence). CDR3 loop: CASRSLGAPALWAFF. CDR3 nucleotides: TGTGCCAGCCGGTCCCTCGGGGCCCCGGCTCTATGGGCTTTCTTT. The full variable domain, rest sourced from reference TRBV7-9 and TRBJ1-1, is DTGVSQNPRHKITKRGQNVTFRCDPISEHNRLYWYRQTLGQGPEFLTYFQNEAQLEKSRLLSDRFSAERPKGSFSTLEIQRTEQGDSAMYLCASRSLGAPALWAFFGQGTRLTVV.

The chain has TRBV6-1 and TRBJ1-3; maybe TRBD1 (5 bases). The ends were cut back, 0 bases at V and 0 bases at J, with 15 bases in the middle. The CDR3 is made up of 18 amino acids. The V gene's germline CDR1 is MNHNS and CDR2 SASEGT. Here the CDR3 DNA reads TGTGCCAGCAGTGAAGCGGAAGCGGGACTCCACTCTGGAAACACCATATATTTT. Residues: CASSEAEAGLHSGNTIYF.

The chain employs TRBV28 and TRBJ1-1; D might be TRBD1 (5 bases). The V and J ends lost 1 base and 13 bases respectively, with 13 bases between them. Germline lookup yields CDR1 MDHEN and CDR2 SYDVKM. The CDR3 is made up of 12 amino acids. The CDR3 is CASSLLGRGGFF. CDR3 sequence (DNA): TGTGCCAGCAGTTTATTGGGAAGGGGAGGTTTCTTT.

This clone was detected only once. The V gene is TRBV7-3, the J gene TRBJ2-2; D tentatively reads TRBD1 or TRBD2 (6 bases each). This CDR3 region has 13 residues. Germline V gene lookup returns CDR1 SGHTA and CDR2 FQGTGA. V lost 3 bases and J 9 bases, leaving 11 bases between the germline ends. CDR3 sequence reads: CASSFTRDRELFF. The DNA for the CDR3 is TGTGCCAGCAGCTTTACGCGGGACAGGGAGCTGTTTTTT.

This chain connects TRBV7-9 to TRBJ2-7; the D gene is possibly TRBD1 (7 bases). This CDR3 is built from 15 residues. Trimming stripped 3 bases from V and 2 bases from J, with 14 bases between. The germline gives CDR1 SEHNR, CDR2 FQNEAQ (reference sequence). CDR3 nucleotide sequence: TGTGCCAGCAGCTTGCCTCAGGGGGGACCCTACGAGCAGTACTTC. Amino acids: CASSLPQGGPYEQYF.

The chain uses TRBV19 and TRBJ2-5; the D gene could be TRBD1 or TRBD2 (6 bases each). CDR1 LNHDA and CDR2 SQIVND come from the germline V gene (reference sequence). V dropped 3 bases and J dropped 5 bases, with 10 bases sitting between them. The CDR3 is 13 amino acids. The CDR3 here is CASSMQGRETQYF. DNA for the CDR3: TGTGCCAGTAGTATGCAGGGGAGGGAGACCCAGTACTTC.

This sequence joins TRBV4-3 and TRBJ2-2; D is unresolved. Trimming cost V 1 base and J 6 bases, with 9 bases left between them. From germline, CDR1 is LGHNA and CDR2 YSLEER. The CDR3 totals 14 residues. This chain's CDR3 is CASSQGGRSGELFF. The CDR3 DNA follows: TGCGCCAGCAGCCAAGGAGGCCGGTCCGGGGAGCTGTTTTTT.

This chain links TRBV12-5 with TRBJ2-5; 14 nucleotides match TRBD2. The CDR3 spans 20 residues. Trimming cost V 2 bases and J 1 base; bases outside gene matches: 12. Germline CDR1 LGHNT, CDR2 FRNRAP. The CDR3 sequence: CASGLIYGTSGRGSQETQYF. For the CDR3, the DNA is TGTGCTAGTGGTTTGATCTATGGGACTAGCGGGAGAGGGAGCCAAGAGACCCAGTACTTC.

The count of this clone is one. The J gene is TRBJ2-5, the V gene TRBV28; tentative D call: TRBD2 (6 bases). The V end was cut by 6 bases, the J end by 4 bases, with 15 bases between. Germline values: CDR1 MDHEN, CDR2 SYDVKM. This CDR3 has 14 amino acids. The CDR3 sequence is CASSTPGVPETQYF. The DNA for the CDR3 is TGTGCCAGCAGCACCCCGGGGGTACCAGAGACCCAGTACTTC.

The chain uses TRBV18 and TRBJ2-7; D is perhaps TRBD2 (6 bases). Trimming stripped 4 bases from V and 7 bases from J, with 14 bases between. Germline lookup yields CDR1 KGHSH and CDR2 LQKENI. This CDR3 comprises 13 residues. The chain's CDR3 is CASSLGGSKEQYF. DNA of the CDR3: TGTGCCAGCTCACTGGGGGGTAGTAAAGAGCAGTACTTC. Using reference TRBV18 and TRBJ2-7 for the parts outside the CDR3, the full variable domain is NAGVMQNPRHLVRRRGQEARLRCSPMKGHSHVYWYRQLPEEGLKFMVYLQKENIIDESGMPKERFSAEFPKEGPSILRIQQVVRGDSAAYFCASSLGGSKEQYFGPGTRLTVT.

V and J are TRBV9 and TRBJ2-7; 7 positions agree with TRBD1. V shed 1 base and J 2 bases; nucleotides not matched to a gene: 6. The CDR3 covers 15 residues. Germline V gene data show CDR1 as SGDLS and CDR2 as YYNGEE. The CDR3 sequence is CASSVTGTAPYEQYF. The CDR3 DNA is TGTGCCAGCAGCGTAACCGGGACAGCGCCCTACGAGCAGTACTTC.

V usage is TRBV28 and J usage is TRBJ1-2; maybe TRBD1 (5 bases). The germline gives CDR1 MDHEN, CDR2 SYDVKM. Trimming stripped 6 bases from V and 3 bases from J, with 20 bases between. The CDR3 is 16 residues long. The CDR3 region is CASSITPSTAYYGYTF. DNA of the CDR3: TGTGCCAGCAGCATTACCCCCTCGACAGCTTACTATGGCTACACCTTC.

The V and J genes are TRBV7-9 and TRBJ2-7; D uncertain. Germline lookup yields CDR1 SEHNR and CDR2 FQNEAQ (reference sequence). V dropped 3 bases and J dropped 2 bases, with 8 bases sitting between them. The CDR3 has 13 residues. CDR3 in DNA: TGTGCCAGCAGCTTTGGCCCAGCCTACGAGCAGTACTTC. Translation gives CASSFGPAYEQYF.

Remarks on this clone: The same CDR3 can be traced to other DNA sequences in this sample. This sequence joins TRBV11-2 and TRBJ2-3; perhaps TRBD2 as D (5 bases). From germline, CDR1 is SGHAT and CDR2 FQNNGV. The CDR3 is made up of 14 amino acids. Trimming shortened V by 3 bases and J by 2 bases, and 9 bases separated the two germline ends. The CDR3 sequence: CASSFGGPTDTQYF. Here the CDR3 DNA reads TGTGCCAGCAGCTTCGGCGGGCCCACAGATACGCAGTATTTT.

Only one count was recorded for this clone. The V gene is TRBV30, the J gene TRBJ2-1, with no clear D. Germline V gene sequence: CDR1 GTSNPN, CDR2 SVGIG (reference sequence). V dropped 0 bases and J dropped 7 bases, with 7 bases sitting between them. The CDR3 runs 12 residues. CDR3 amino acids: CAWSVVGNEQFF. The CDR3, as DNA: TGTGCCTGGAGTGTAGTAGGGAATGAGCAGTTCTTC.

As DNA, the CDR3 is TGTGCCAGCAGCTTTGGTGGCAGGGCCCACGAGCAGTACTTC. Residues: CASSFGGRAHEQYF. V is TRBV11-3 and J is TRBJ2-7, with D possibly matching TRBD1 (5 bases). The ends were cut back, 3 bases at V and 5 bases at J, with 14 bases in the middle. CDR1 SGHNT and CDR2 YENEEA come from the germline V gene. The CDR3 sequence is 14 residues long.

This clone was seen once. The genes are TRBV4-1 and TRBJ1-2, with D possibly matching TRBD1 (5 bases). The CDR3 runs 15 residues. Germline-derived CDR1 and CDR2 are MGHRA and YSYEKL. Trimming took 0 bases from V and 1 from J, leaving 9 bases between them. CDR3 region: CASSQDSQVNYGYTF. In nucleotides, the CDR3 is TGCGCCAGCAGCCAAGACTCACAGGTTAACTATGGCTACACCTTC.

This clone was counted between two and nine times. Relative to the germline gene, one junction end is altered; a read error may explain this. This chain's CDR3 is CASKRGLADNF. CDR3 in DNA: TGCGCCAGCAAACGGGGACTAGCAGATAACTTC. The chain carries TRBV10-1 and TRBJ2-7; 9 bases fit TRBD2. The CDR3 contains 11 residues. Germline CDR1 reads WNHNN; CDR2 reads SYGVQD (reference sequence).

This chain connects TRBV27 to TRBJ1-6; no clear D. Trimming removed 2 bases from V and 9 bases from J, with 8 bases in between. Germline CDR1 and CDR2: MNHEY and SMNVEV (reference sequence). The CDR3 sequence is 13 residues long. The DNA for the CDR3 is TGTGCCAGCAGTTTAACGATATTTTCACCCCTCCACTTT. It translates to CASSLTIFSPLHF.

This clone was detected once. The rearrangement joins TRBV6-1 to TRBJ2-3, with 8 bases that match TRBD2. The CDR3 consists of 15 residues. Germline V gives CDR1 MNHNS, CDR2 SASEGT. V shed 2 bases and J 0 bases; nucleotides not matched to a gene: 1. The CDR3 nucleotides read TGTGCCAGCAGTGAACTAGCGGGTAGCACAGATACGCAGTATTTT. It yields the protein CASSELAGSTDTQYF.

This sequence joins TRBV5-4 and TRBJ2-5; the D gene is possibly TRBD1 (7 bases). The CDR3 loop spans 16 amino acids. Looked up from germline, CDR1 is SGHNT and CDR2 is YYREEE (reference sequence). The V and J ends lost 6 bases and 1 base respectively, with 19 bases between them. CDR3 sequence (DNA): TGTGCCAGCACCGGAGGGCCCGACAGGGCCCAAGAGACCCAGTACTTC. It codes for CASTGGPDRAQETQYF.

In this sample, this clone turned up a few times. The V gene is TRBV6-6, the J gene TRBJ2-3; D gene uncertain. The CDR3 sequence is 14 residues long. CDR1 MNHNY and CDR2 SVGAGI come from the germline V gene (reference sequence). Trimming pared 6 bases from V and 2 bases from J, leaving 12 bases between. CDR3 in DNA: TGTGCCAGCAGATCGATACGGGCCACAGATACGCAGTATTTT. It translates to CASRSIRATDTQYF.

This chain uses TRBV28 with TRBJ2-7, with 7 bases aligning to TRBD2. The CDR3 is 15 residues long. Trimming cost V 0 bases and J 6 bases; bases outside gene matches: 8. Germline CDR1 and CDR2: MDHEN and SYDVKM. CDR3 in amino acids: CASSLWGGYGGEQYF. The CDR3, as DNA: TGTGCCAGCAGTTTATGGGGGGGGTACGGTGGCGAGCAGTACTTC.

The chain couples TRBV27 to TRBJ1-1; D unclear. This CDR3 contains 16 residues. Germline V CDR1 and CDR2: MNHEY, SMNVEV (reference sequence). The V end was cut by 3 bases, the J end by 1 base, with 15 bases between. The DNA for the CDR3 is TGTGCCAGCAGTTTGCGGCTGTGGGGTCGGAACACTGAAGCTTTCTTT. Its translation: CASSLRLWGRNTEAFF.

This chain joins TRBV4-1 and TRBJ2-3, with TRBD2 matching 8 bases. With 1 base clipped from V and 5 bases from J, the junction kept 8 bases outside the gene matches. CDR3 length equals 16 residues. CDR1 is MGHRA, CDR2 YSYEKL, per germline. The DNA of the CDR3 is TGCGCCAGCAGCCAAGTCGGTCGACGGGGGGGAGATACGCAGTATTTT. It encodes CASSQVGRRGGDTQYF.

The chain couples TRBV19 to TRBJ2-1, with D hard to call. The CDR3 sequence is 16 residues long. Between the trimmed V and J ends, which lost 3 bases and 5 bases, there was a span of 17 bases. Looked up from germline, CDR1 is LNHDA and CDR2 is SQIVND (reference sequence). Here the CDR3 DNA reads TGTGCCAGTAGTATGATTCCCAGCCAAGTGAACAATGAGCAGTTCTTC. It translates to CASSMIPSQVNNEQFF. The entire variable domain, with the rest obtained from reference TRBV19 and TRBJ2-1, is as follows: DGGITQSPKYLFRKEGQNVTLSCEQNLNHDAMYWYRQDPGQGLRLIYYSQIVNDFQKGDIAEGYSVSREKKESFPLTVTSAQKNPTAFYLCASSMIPSQVNNEQFFGPGTRLTVL.

The chain has TRBV29-1 and TRBJ2-2; TRBD1 aligns across 9 bases. The germline gives CDR1 SQVTM, CDR2 ANQGSEA. The ends lost 7 bases at V and 7 bases at J; junction bases unmatched: 4. This CDR3 spans 12 amino acids. CDR3 sequence reads: CSGGQGGGELFF. In nucleotides, the CDR3 is TGCAGCGGGGGACAGGGTGGCGGGGAGCTGTTTTTT.

J is TRBJ2-7 and V is TRBV7-6, with 9 bases that match TRBD2. The trim removed 3 bases at V and 2 bases at J, leaving 8 bases unmatched. Germline assignment: CDR1 SGHVS and CDR2 FNYEAQ. The CDR3 runs 16 residues. Here the CDR3 reads CASSLGAAGGAYEQYF. CDR3 nucleotides: TGTGCCAGCAGCTTGGGGGCAGCGGGGGGAGCCTACGAGCAGTACTTC.

This chain connects TRBV5-1 to TRBJ1-1; TRBD1 matches at 7 bases. Germline V gives CDR1 SGHRS, CDR2 YFSETQ. V lost 4 bases and J lost 10; bases outside the gene matches: 7. The CDR3 has 12 amino acids. The CDR3 sequence is CASSLQGRRAFF. CDR3 in DNA: TGCGCCAGCAGCCTACAGGGGAGGAGAGCTTTCTTT.